What follows is one T cell receptor (beta chain) and its context. What it binds is unknown. The sample comes from a study of graft-versus-host responses after intestinal transplantation. Study overall: All recipients were transplanted with multivisceral, liver-intestinal, or isolated intestinal grafts. The recipients all started with anti-thymocyte globulin induction and then took tacrolimus and steroids for roughly three years. The study's findings and limits: The highest levels of circulating GvH clones went along with early declines in HvG clones after transplant. Recipient bone marrow held GvH clones, some seen earlier in ileum or blood.

The protocol was immunoSEQ multiplex PCR, while the TCRdb copy is restricted to in-frame clones and leaves out a portion. In the table there are around 17,000 clones, approximately 79% of which are singletons. The starting material, graft tissue, was processed to release intraepithelial and lamina propria lymphocytes. CDR3 length: 16 residues. Germline values: CDR1 MNHEY, CDR2 SVGAGI. V lost 2 bases and J lost 0, with 11 bases in between. The starting material was ileum tissue, obtained roughly 490 days after intestinal transplant. The chain has TRBV6-5 and TRBJ2-1, with D possibly TRBD1 on 5 matching bases. The clonotype comes from a human patient who received an intestinal transplant, so some T cells may come from the graft donor. The CDR3 reads CASSYLPDSSYNEQFF. CDR3 coding DNA: TGTGCCAGCAGTTACCTTCCCGACAGCTCCTACAATGAGCAGTTCTTC.